This T cell receptor beta chain is drawn from a study of T cell responses to AZD1222 COVID-19 vaccine. General study points: Only after the peak T cell response were repertoires sampled.

Data came from immunoSEQ multiplex PCR; TCRdb stores just in-frame clones and leaves some out. The table includes about 97,000 clones, about 90% detected once. To note about this clone: Its matching antigen is unknown.

This clonotype originated in an adult who received the AZD1222 COVID-19 vaccine. The specimen was peripheral blood, collected 28 days after the second AZD1222 dose.

This chain's CDR3 is CASRIKVNTEAFF. In nucleotides, the CDR3 is TGTGCCAGTAGGATTAAAGTGAACACTGAAGCTTTCTTT. The J gene is TRBJ1-1, the V gene TRBV19; D is unresolved. CDR3 size: 13 residues. Trimming took 6 bases from V and 0 from J, leaving 8 bases between them. CDR1 and CDR2 (germline): LNHDA, SQIVND (reference sequence).